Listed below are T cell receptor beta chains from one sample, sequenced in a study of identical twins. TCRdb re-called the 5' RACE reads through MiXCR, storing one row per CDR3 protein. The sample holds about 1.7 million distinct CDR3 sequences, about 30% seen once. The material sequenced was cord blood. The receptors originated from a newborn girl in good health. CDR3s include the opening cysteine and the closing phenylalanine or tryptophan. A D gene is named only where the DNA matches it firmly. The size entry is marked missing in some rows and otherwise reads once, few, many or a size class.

CASSESTGPNYGYTF	TGCGCCAGCAGTGAGTCAACAGGGCCTAACTATGGCTACACCTTC	TRBJ1-2	15	NA	NA	TRBV10-2
CASSGPGTGASYNEQYF	TGTGCCAGCAGTGGTCCCGGGACAGGGGCAAGCTACAATGAGCAGTACTTC	TRBJ2-5	17	TRBD1	NA	TRBV12-3/TRBV12-4
CASSYPQTDSYEQYF	TGTGCCAGCAGTTACCCCCAGACAGACTCCTACGAGCAGTACTTC	TRBJ2-7	15	NA	few	TRBV28
CASSQERADTVPFNYGYTF	TGCGCCAGCAGCCAAGAGCGGGCTGATACGGTACCCTTTAACTATGGCTACACCTTC	TRBJ1-2	19	NA	many	TRBV4-1
CASSFTGTSGRAFF	TGTGCCAGCAGTTTCACGGGGACTAGCGGGAGGGCGTTCTTC	TRBJ2-1	14	TRBD2	NA	TRBV28
CSARMSQHRQGISYEQYF	TGCAGTGCTAGGATGTCCCAACACCGACAGGGGATCTCCTACGAGCAGTACTTC	TRBJ2-7	18	TRBD1	NA	TRBV20-1
CASSQLGTGNTGELFF	TGTGCCAGCAGCCAACTCGGGACAGGGAATACCGGGGAGCTGTTTTTT	TRBJ2-2	16	TRBD1	few	TRBV14
CASTQGQGENEQFF	TGTGCCAGCACTCAAGGACAGGGAGAAAATGAGCAGTTCTTC	TRBJ2-1	14	TRBD1	NA	TRBV2
CSARDRFLGREELFF	TGCAGTGCTAGAGATCGTTTTTTAGGCCGAGAGGAGCTGTTTTTT	TRBJ2-2	15	NA	NA	TRBV20-1
CAISESLGHFSTDTQYF	TGTGCCATCAGTGAGTCCCTAGGACACTTTAGCACAGATACGCAGTATTTT	TRBJ2-3	17	NA	few	TRBV10-3
CASNIHQGRDNEQYF	TGTGCCAGCAACATCCACCAGGGGAGGGACAATGAGCAGTACTTC	TRBJ2-7	15	NA	NA	TRBV9